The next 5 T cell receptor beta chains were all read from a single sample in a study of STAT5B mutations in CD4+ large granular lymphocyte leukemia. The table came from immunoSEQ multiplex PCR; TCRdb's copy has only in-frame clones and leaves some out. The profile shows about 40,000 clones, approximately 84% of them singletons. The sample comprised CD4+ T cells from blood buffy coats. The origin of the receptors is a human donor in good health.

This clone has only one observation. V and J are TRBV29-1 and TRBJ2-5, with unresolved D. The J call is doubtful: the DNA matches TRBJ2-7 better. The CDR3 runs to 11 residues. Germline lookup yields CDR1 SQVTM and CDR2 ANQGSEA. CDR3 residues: CSVGQSYEQYF. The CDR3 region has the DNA TGCAGCGTTGGGCAGTCCTACGAGCAGTACTTC.

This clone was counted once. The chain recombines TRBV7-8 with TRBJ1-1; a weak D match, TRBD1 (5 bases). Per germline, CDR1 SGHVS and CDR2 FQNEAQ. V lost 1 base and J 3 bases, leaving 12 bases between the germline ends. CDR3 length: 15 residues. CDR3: CASSLVQGGYTEAFF. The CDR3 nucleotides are TGTGCCAGCAGCTTAGTCCAGGGCGGGTACACTGAAGCTTTCTTT.

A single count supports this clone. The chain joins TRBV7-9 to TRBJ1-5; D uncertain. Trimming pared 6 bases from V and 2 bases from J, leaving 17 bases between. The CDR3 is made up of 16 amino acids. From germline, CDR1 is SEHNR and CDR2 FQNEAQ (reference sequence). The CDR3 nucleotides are TGTGCCAGCAGTTTAACCTCGGATGGTGGCAATCAGCCCCAGCATTTT. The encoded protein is CASSLTSDGGNQPQHF.

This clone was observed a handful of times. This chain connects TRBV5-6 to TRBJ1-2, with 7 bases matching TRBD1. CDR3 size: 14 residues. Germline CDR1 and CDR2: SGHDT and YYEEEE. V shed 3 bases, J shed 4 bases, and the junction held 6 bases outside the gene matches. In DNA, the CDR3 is TGTGCCAGCAGCTCAACCGACAGGGTCTATGGCTACACCTTC. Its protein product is CASSSTDRVYGYTF.

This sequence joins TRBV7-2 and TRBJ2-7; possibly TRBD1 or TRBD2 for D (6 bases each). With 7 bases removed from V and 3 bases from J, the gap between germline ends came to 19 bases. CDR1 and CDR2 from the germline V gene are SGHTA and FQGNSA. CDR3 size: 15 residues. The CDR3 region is CASTRDISGNYEQYF. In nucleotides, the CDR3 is TGTGCCAGCACTCGGGACATTAGCGGTAACTACGAGCAGTACTTC.